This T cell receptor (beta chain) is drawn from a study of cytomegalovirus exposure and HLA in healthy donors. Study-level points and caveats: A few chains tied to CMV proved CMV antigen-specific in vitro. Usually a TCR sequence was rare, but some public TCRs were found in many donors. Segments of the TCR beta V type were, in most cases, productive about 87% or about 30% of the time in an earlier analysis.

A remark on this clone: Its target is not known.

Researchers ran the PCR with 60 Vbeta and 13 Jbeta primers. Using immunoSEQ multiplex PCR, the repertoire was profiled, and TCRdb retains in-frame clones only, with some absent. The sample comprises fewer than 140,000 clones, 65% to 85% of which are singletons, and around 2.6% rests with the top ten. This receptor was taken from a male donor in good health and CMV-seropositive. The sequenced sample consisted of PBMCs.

Written as DNA, the CDR3 is TGTGCCAGCAGGCAACTGGGAGGGGAGCAGTTCTTC. Its protein is CASRQLGGEQFF. The V and J genes are TRBV6-5 and TRBJ2-1, with 7 bases identical to TRBD2. This CDR3 is 12 amino acids long. Germline lookup yields CDR1 MNHEY and CDR2 SVGAGI. With V trimmed by 6 bases and J by 10 bases, 6 bases remained unmatched.